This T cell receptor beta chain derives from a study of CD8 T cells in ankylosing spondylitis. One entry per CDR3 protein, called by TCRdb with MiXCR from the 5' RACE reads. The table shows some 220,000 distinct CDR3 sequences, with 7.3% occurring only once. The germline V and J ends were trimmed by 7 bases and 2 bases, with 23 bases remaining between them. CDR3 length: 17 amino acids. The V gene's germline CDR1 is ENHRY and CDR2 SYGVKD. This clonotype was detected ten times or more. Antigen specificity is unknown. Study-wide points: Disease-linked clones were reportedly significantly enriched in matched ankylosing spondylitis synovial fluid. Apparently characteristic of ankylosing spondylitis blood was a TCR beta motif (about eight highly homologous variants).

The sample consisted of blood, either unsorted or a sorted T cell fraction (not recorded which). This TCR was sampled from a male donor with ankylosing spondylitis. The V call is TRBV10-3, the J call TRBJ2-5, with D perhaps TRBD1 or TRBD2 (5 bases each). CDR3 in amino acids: CAINSGFEGMEQETQYF. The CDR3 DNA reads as TGTGCCATCAATTCTGGTTTTGAGGGGATGGAGCAAGAGACCCAGTACTTC.